The sequence of this T cell receptor beta chain was determined in a study of blood T cell repertoires in COVID-19. Turning to the study itself: Samples came from the United States, Italy and Spain, spanning acute and convalescent COVID-19. Nucleic acid was either cDNA or gDNA, and it came from T cells, B-cell-depleted T cells, or PBMCs.

With V trimmed by 2 bases and J by 3 bases, 5 bases remained unmatched. The germline gives CDR1 SGHRS, CDR2 YFSETQ. The CDR3 has 15 amino acids. Authors' analysis steps: From reference gene primer amplification, estimates of nucleated cell counts were derived. The assay was immunoSEQ multiplex PCR, and TCRdb's table has in-frame clones only and misses some. D and trimming were read from the DNA, whereas the V and J calls and clone size are those reported in that table. The sample records some 99,000 clones, nearly 90% being singletons. Sequencing input: peripheral blood. The TCR originated in an older man with acute or convalescent COVID-19. The rearrangement links TRBV5-1 to TRBJ2-3; 8 bases map to TRBD2. The CDR3, as DNA: TGCGCCAGCAGCTTCTCGCGGGGGGCAACAGATACGCAGTATTTT. Protein sequence: CASSFSRGATDTQYF. The entire variable domain, with the rest obtained from reference TRBV5-1 and TRBJ2-3, is as follows: KAGVTQTPRYLIKTRGQQVTLSCSPISGHRSVSWYQQTPGQGLQFLFEYFSETQRNKGNFPGRFSGRQFSNSRSEMNVSTLELGDSALYLCASSFSRGATDTQYFGPGTRLTVL.